This paragraph reports one T cell receptor beta chain. Germline V gene sequence: CDR1 MNHEY, CDR2 SMNVEV (reference sequence). Losses at the gene ends were 6 bases for V and 3 bases for J; bases not matched to a gene: 8. The CDR3 contains 16 residues. Assay: immunoSEQ multiplex PCR; the TCRdb copy retains only in-frame clones and omits some. The sample records roughly 63,000 clones, just over 90% being singletons. The source of the sample is a study of T cell changes during pregnancy in multiple sclerosis. The chain links TRBV27 to TRBJ2-7; TRBD2 matches at 13 bases. The sequenced sample was CD8+ T cells from peripheral blood mononuclear cells, obtained in the second trimester of pregnancy. This receptor was obtained from a female donor with multiple sclerosis, enrolled in a pregnancy study. The CDR3 region has the DNA TGTGCCAGCAGCCCCACTAGCGGGAGGGCCCGCTACGAGCAGTACTTC. This sequence encodes CASSPTSGRARYEQYF.